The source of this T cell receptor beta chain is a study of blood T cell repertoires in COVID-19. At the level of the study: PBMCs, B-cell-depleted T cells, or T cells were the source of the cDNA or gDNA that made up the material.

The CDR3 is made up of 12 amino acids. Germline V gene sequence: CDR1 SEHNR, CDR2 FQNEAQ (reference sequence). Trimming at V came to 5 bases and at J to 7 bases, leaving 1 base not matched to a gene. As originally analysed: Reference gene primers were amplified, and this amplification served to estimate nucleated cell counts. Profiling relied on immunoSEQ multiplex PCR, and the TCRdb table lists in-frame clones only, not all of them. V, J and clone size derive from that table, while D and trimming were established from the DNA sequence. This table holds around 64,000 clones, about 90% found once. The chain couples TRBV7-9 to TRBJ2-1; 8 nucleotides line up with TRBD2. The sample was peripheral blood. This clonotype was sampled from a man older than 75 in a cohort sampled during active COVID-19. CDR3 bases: TGTGCCAGCAGCACTAGCGGAAATGAGCAGTTCTTC. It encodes CASSTSGNEQFF.